This T cell receptor (beta chain) comes out of a study of blood T cell repertoires in COVID-19. Study information: Specimens from acute and convalescent COVID-19 originated in the United States, Italy and Spain. Sources were T cells, B-cell-depleted T cells, or PBMCs; the material itself was cDNA or gDNA.

Under the authors' procedure: Scientists estimated how many nucleated cells there were by amplifying reference gene primers. TCRdb's table, derived via immunoSEQ multiplex PCR, lists solely in-frame clones and lacks some. Clonal size and the V and J genes are those of that table, whereas D and trimming came from the DNA. This table holds 35,000 to 50,000 clones, just under 70% found once. Germline CDR1 SGHAT, CDR2 FQNNGV. CDR3 size: 15 residues. Trimming took 3 bases from V and 5 from J, leaving 14 bases between them. The TCR sequence derives from a man aged 80 or over with acute or convalescent COVID-19. Sequences were obtained from peripheral blood. The V call is TRBV11-2, the J call TRBJ2-1; tentatively, D is TRBD2 (7 bases). DNA for the CDR3: TGTGCCAGCAGCTTGCGAGGGGGGGACAACAATGAGCAGTTCTTC. The encoded protein is CASSLRGGDNNEQFF.